These T cell receptor beta chains were read from a single sample in a study of blood T cell repertoires in COVID-19. The repertoire was sequenced with immunoSEQ multiplex PCR; TCRdb's copy has only in-frame clones and lacks some. Seen here are about half a million clones, 70% to 90% observed once, and the top ten hold approximately 2.9%. Sequencing used peripheral blood. These receptors were obtained from a human donor in a cohort sampled during active COVID-19. CDR3s include the opening cysteine and the closing phenylalanine or tryptophan. The D gene is left open where the match is weak. Where a row states a size, it is once, few, many or the class of an expanded clone; other rows omit it.

many | TRBJ1-1 | TRBV30 | TRBD1 | 13 | CAWTGGWDTEAFF | TGTGCCTGGACAGGGGGCTGGGACACTGAAGCTTTCTTT
- | TRBJ2-3 | TRBV18 | - | 15 | CASSPGLGGTDTQYF | TGTGCCAGCTCGCCGGGACTGGGTGGTACAGATACGCAGTATTTT
- | TRBJ2-7 | TRBV3-1/TRBV3-2 | TRBD2 | 17 | CASSRGSPGTSYYEQYF | TGTGCCAGCAGCCGAGGGAGCCCGGGGACTAGCTACTACGAGCAGTACTTC
- | TRBJ1-2 | TRBV6-5 | - | 15 | CASRREGEGFSRYTF | TGTGCCAGCAGGAGGGAGGGTGAGGGCTTCTCTCGCTACACCTTC
- | TRBJ1-2 | TRBV5-1 | TRBD1 | 14 | CASSREDLTGNYTF | TGCGCCAGCAGCCGCGAAGACCTGACAGGGAACTACACCTTC
- | TRBJ2-5 | TRBV25-1 | TRBD2 | 13 | CASSLAGFETQYF | TGTGCCAGCAGCCTAGCGGGATTCGAGACCCAGTACTTC
- | TRBJ2-7 | TRBV18 | TRBD1 | 18 | CASSPHSRTGEGSYEQYF | TGTGCCAGCTCGCCTCATTCACGGACAGGGGAAGGATCCTACGAGCAGTACTTC
few | TRBJ1-5 | TRBV7-6 | - | 13 | CASSTGQSQPQHF | TGTGCCAGCAGCACAGGGCAGAGTCAGCCCCAGCATTTT
- | TRBJ1-1 | TRBV3-1/TRBV3-2 | - | 15 | CASSQNRELNTEAFF | TGTGCCAGCAGCCAAAATCGGGAACTGAACACTGAAGCTTTCTTT
- | TRBJ1-4 | TRBV5-1 | - | 15 | CASSLHIATNEKLFF | TGCGCCAGCAGCTTACACATTGCAACTAATGAAAAACTGTTTTTT
- | TRBJ1-1 | TRBV10-3 | - | 13 | CAIGPDMNTEAFF | TGTGCCATCGGGCCAGATATGAACACTGAAGCTTTCTTT
- | TRBJ1-5 | TRBV27 | - | 16 | CASSSSFRGLAQPQHF | TGTGCCAGCAGTTCTAGTTTCAGGGGCCTCGCCCAGCCCCAGCATTTT
- | TRBJ1-1 | TRBV2 | - | 16 | CASTSLGNGKNTEAFF | TGTGCCAGCACTTCCCTGGGGAACGGGAAGAACACTGAAGCTTTCTTT
- | TRBJ2-2 | TRBV9 | - | 13 | CASSGEVTGELFF | TGTGCCAGCAGCGGGGAGGTCACCGGGGAGCTGTTTTTT
- | TRBJ1-5 | TRBV6-5 | - | 14 | CASRIDQWGEPQHF | TGTGCCAGCAGGATAGATCAGTGGGGAGAGCCCCAGCATTTT
- | TRBJ2-3 | TRBV30 | TRBD2 | 16 | CAWSVASGGSTDTQYF | TGTGCCTGGAGTGTAGCTAGCGGGGGTAGCACAGATACGCAGTATTTT
once | TRBJ1-2 | TRBV3-1/TRBV3-2 | TRBD1 | 15 | CASSLRQGRAKGYTF | TGTGCCAGCAGCCTACGACAGGGAAGGGCGAAGGGCTACACCTTC
- | TRBJ1-2 | TRBV6-5 | TRBD1 | 13 | CASRPQGYYGYTF | TGTGCCAGCAGACCACAGGGGTACTATGGCTACACCTTC
- | TRBJ1-1 | TRBV11-2 | - | 17 | CASSLAGFQKVNTEAFF | TGTGCCAGCAGCTTAGCGGGGTTCCAGAAAGTGAACACTGAAGCTTTCTTT
- | TRBJ1-2 | TRBV6-6 | - | 13 | CASSYGEEKGYTF | TGTGCCAGCAGTTACGGGGAGGAGAAGGGCTACACCTTC
once | TRBJ1-1 | TRBV3-1/TRBV3-2 | TRBD1 | 15 | CASSPRTGRGTEAFF | TGTGCCAGCAGCCCCCGGACAGGGAGGGGGACTGAAGCTTTCTTT
- | TRBJ1-5 | TRBV7-9 | TRBD1 | 17 | CASSPLPGQGGNQPQHF | TGTGCCAGCAGCCCTCTGCCCGGACAGGGTGGCAATCAGCCCCAGCATTTT
once | TRBJ1-1 | TRBV5-4 | - | 14 | CASSPVGRNTEAFF | TGTGCCAGCAGCCCGGTGGGGAGGAACACTGAAGCTTTCTTT
- | TRBJ2-7 | TRBV18 | TRBD2 | 13 | CASSPGTSYEQYF | TGTGCCAGCTCACCCGGGACTAGCTACGAGCAGTACTTC
- | TRBJ2-1 | TRBV27 | - | 15 | CASSPRAPSYNEQFF | TGTGCCAGCTCTCCCAGGGCCCCTTCCTACAATGAGCAGTTCTTC
- | TRBJ1-1 | TRBV6-5 | - | 14 | CASRPGHRNTEAFF | TGTGCCAGCAGACCGGGACACCGTAACACTGAAGCTTTCTTT
few | TRBJ2-1 | TRBV6-2/TRBV6-3 | TRBD2 | 15 | CASSYGLAVYNEQFF | TGTGCCAGCAGTTACGGACTAGCGGTTTACAATGAGCAGTTCTTC
- | TRBJ2-1 | TRBV28 | - | 16 | CASSGTPAGSYNEQFF | TGTGCCAGCAGTGGCACTCCAGCAGGTTCCTACAATGAGCAGTTCTTC
- | TRBJ2-2 | TRBV5-4 | TRBD2 | 15 | CASSARLAGIGELFF | TGTGCCAGCAGCGCAAGACTAGCGGGCATCGGGGAGCTGTTTTTT
few | TRBJ1-2 | TRBV3-1/TRBV3-2 | TRBD1 | 15 | CASSPVTTGTYGYTF | TGTGCCAGCAGCCCCGTTACGACAGGGACCTATGGCTACACCTTC
- | TRBJ1-3 | TRBV9 | TRBD1 | 16 | CASSGGTGRTGNTIYF | TGTGCCAGCAGCGGAGGGACAGGGAGAACTGGAAACACCATATATTTT
- | TRBJ1-4 | TRBV13 | - | 14 | CASSLYATNEKLFF | TGTGCCAGCAGCCTATATGCGACTAATGAAAAACTGTTTTTT
- | TRBJ2-1 | TRBV20-1 | - | 11 | CSAPLYNEQFF | TGCAGTGCTCCTCTTTACAATGAGCAGTTCTTC
- | TRBJ1-6 | TRBV27 | - | 15 | CASSLSVPSHSPLHF | TGTGCCAGCAGTTTATCGGTCCCGAGCCATTCACCCCTCCACTTT
- | TRBJ2-7 | TRBV28 | - | 16 | CASSTRQAGGIFEQYF | TGTGCCAGCAGTACCCGGCAAGCAGGGGGGATTTTCGAGCAGTACTTC
- | TRBJ1-3 | TRBV7-2 | - | 17 | CASSLVGGSLSGNTIYF | TGTGCCAGCAGCTTAGTTGGAGGCTCTCTTTCTGGAAACACCATATATTTT
few | TRBJ2-4 | TRBV19 | TRBD1 | 13 | CASQPGQGTIQYF | TGTGCCAGCCAACCGGGACAGGGGACCATTCAGTACTTC
- | TRBJ2-7 | TRBV30 | TRBD1 | 17 | CAWSKGFAGQGSYEQYF | TGTGCCTGGAGTAAGGGTTTCGCAGGACAGGGGTCCTACGAGCAGTACTTC
once | TRBJ1-5 | TRBV25-1 | TRBD1 | 17 | CASSEYNRDRSNQPQHF | TGTGCCAGCAGTGAATATAACCGGGACAGGTCCAATCAGCCCCAGCATTTT
- | TRBJ1-1 | TRBV30 | TRBD1 | 19 | CAWSPTTGAFRMMNTEAFF | TGTGCCTGGAGTCCCACGACAGGGGCGTTTCGAATGATGAACACTGAAGCTTTCTTT
- | TRBJ1-2 | TRBV5-4 | TRBD1 | 13 | CASSLTGVYGYTF | TGTGCCAGCAGCCTCACAGGGGTCTATGGCTACACCTTC
- | TRBJ1-1 | TRBV27 | TRBD1 | 16 | CASSPTGRRGNTEAFF | TGTGCCAGCAGTCCGACAGGGAGAAGGGGGAACACTGAAGCTTTCTTT
- | TRBJ2-3 | TRBV18 | TRBD2 | 14 | CASSRTSATDTQYF | TGTGCCAGCTCGCGGACTAGCGCCACAGATACGCAGTATTTT
- | TRBJ1-1 | TRBV5-4 | TRBD1 | 15 | CASSQSHRGGTEAFF | TGTGCCAGCAGTCAGTCTCACAGGGGGGGAACTGAAGCTTTCTTT
many | TRBJ1-1 | TRBV5-4 | TRBD1 | 17 | CASSRQAGTATLGEAFF | TGTGCCAGCAGCCGACAAGCCGGGACAGCCACCTTAGGGGAGGCTTTCTTT
once | TRBJ1-5 | TRBV18 | TRBD1 | 16 | CASSQTPGQGSRPQHF | TGTGCCAGCTCACAGACCCCGGGACAGGGATCTCGGCCCCAGCATTTT
few | TRBJ2-1 | TRBV10-1 | TRBD2 | 15 | CASSESRTSVDEQFF | TGCGCCAGCAGTGAGTCAAGGACTAGCGTGGATGAGCAGTTCTTC
- | TRBJ2-3 | TRBV28 | TRBD2 | 19 | CASSPLAGDYFLSTDTQYF | TGTGCCAGCAGCCCCCTAGCGGGTGATTATTTCTTAAGCACAGATACGCAGTATTTT
- | TRBJ2-1 | TRBV7-7 | - | 13 | CASSPDYFNEQFF | TGTGCTAGCAGCCCGGACTACTTTAATGAGCAGTTCTTC
- | TRBJ2-5 | TRBV7-9 | TRBD2 | 15 | CASSPRTSSGETQYF | TGTGCCAGCAGCCCTAGGACTAGCTCGGGAGAGACCCAGTACTTC
- | TRBJ1-2 | TRBV4-3 | - | 17 | CASSQDLSNFWEGGYTF | TGCGCCAGCAGCCAAGATTTGAGTAATTTTTGGGAGGGAGGCTACACCTTC
few | TRBJ2-7 | TRBV28 | - | 14 | CASSFMGGTYEQYF | TGTGCCAGCAGTTTTATGGGGGGGACATACGAGCAGTACTTC
- | TRBJ2-2 | TRBV2 | TRBD1 | 13 | CASRFQGAGELFF | TGTGCCAGCAGATTCCAGGGGGCCGGGGAGCTGTTTTTT
- | TRBJ2-3 | TRBV9 | TRBD2 | 19 | CASSVEASGRGSLTDTQYF | TGTGCCAGCAGCGTAGAAGCTAGCGGGAGGGGAAGTCTCACAGATACGCAGTATTTT
- | TRBJ1-1 | TRBV18 | TRBD1 | 17 | CASSPNVWTGSNTEAFF | TGTGCCAGCTCACCAAACGTCTGGACAGGATCGAACACTGAAGCTTTCTTT
- | TRBJ2-7 | TRBV5-1 | TRBD2 | 15 | CASSLAGGVSYEQYF | TGCGCCAGCAGCTTGGCTGGGGGGGTTTCCTACGAGCAGTACTTC
- | TRBJ1-5 | TRBV10-2 | - | 14 | CASSGHRDNQPQHF | TGCGCCAGCAGTGGACACAGGGACAATCAGCCCCAGCATTTT